This passage covers 15 T cell receptor beta chains from one sample sequenced in a study of T cell responses to AZD1222 COVID-19 vaccine. Clones were read by immunoSEQ multiplex PCR, and TCRdb kept only the in-frame ones, dropping some. Among about 99,000 clones listed, roughly 92% were seen once. The sequencing used peripheral blood, collected on day 0 of AZD1222 vaccination. The origin of the receptors is an adult in good health.

This chain joins TRBV2 and TRBJ2-7; possible D gene TRBD1, 7 bases. From germline, CDR1 is SNHLY and CDR2 FYNNEI. Trimming pared 8 bases from V and 6 bases from J, leaving 23 bases between. This CDR3 comprises 15 residues. This CDR3 reads CASRGLGQTSFEQYF. In nucleotides, the CDR3 is TGTGCCAGCCGGGGTTTGGGACAGACTAGTTTCGAGCAGTACTTC.

The DNA for the CDR3 is TGTGCCAGCACCCTGGGGGTCCAAGAGACCCAGTACTTC. Protein sequence: CASTLGVQETQYF. V gene TRBV12-3 or TRBV12-4 combines with J gene TRBJ2-5, with D perhaps TRBD1 or TRBD2 (5 bases each). CDR3 length equals 13 residues. The ends were cut back, 7 bases at V and 1 base at J, with 10 bases in the middle.

The chain couples TRBV5-4 to TRBJ2-3; TRBD2 agrees at 9 bases. This CDR3 contains 17 residues. The V gene's germline CDR1 is SGHNT and CDR2 YYREEE (reference sequence). V dropped 3 bases and J dropped 4; count of bases not matched to a gene: 12. The DNA for the CDR3 is TGTGCCAGCAGCTCGGGGGTGAGGGTAGCGGGAGCAGATACGCAGTATTTT. Amino acids: CASSSGVRVAGADTQYF.

The V and J genes are TRBV5-1 and TRBJ2-2, with TRBD2 matching over 8 bases. This CDR3 has 15 amino acids. V was clipped by 6 bases and J by 1 base; unmatched bases: 5. The germline gives CDR1 SGHRS, CDR2 YFSETQ. The CDR3 loop reads CASIPTSGNTGELFF. The DNA of the CDR3 is TGCGCCAGCATCCCTACTAGCGGGAACACCGGGGAGCTGTTTTTT. Filled out from reference TRBV5-1 and TRBJ2-2, the complete variable domain reads KAGVTQTPRYLIKTRGQQVTLSCSPISGHRSVSWYQQTPGQGLQFLFEYFSETQRNKGNFPGRFSGRQFSNSRSEMNVSTLELGDSALYLCASIPTSGNTGELFFGEGSRLTVL.

The CDR3 spells CAGALLNTEAFF. The CDR3 nucleotides read TGTGCTGGGGCTCTCTTGAACACTGAAGCTTTCTTT. The V and J genes are TRBV2 and TRBJ1-1, with D possibly being TRBD1 (5 bases). Germline loops: CDR1 SNHLY, CDR2 FYNNEI. CDR3 length: 12 residues.

This clone was seen a single time. The chain links TRBV9 to TRBJ1-1, with D possibly matching TRBD1 (6 bases). The germline V gene has CDR1 SGDLS and CDR2 YYNGEE. This CDR3 is built from 13 residues. Trimming removed 0 bases at V and 6 bases at J, with 9 bases between. The DNA of the CDR3 is TGTGCCAGCAGCGTAGGTTGGACAGCTGAAGCTTTCTTT. It encodes CASSVGWTAEAFF. The full variable domain, completed using reference TRBV9 and TRBJ1-1, is DSGVTQTPKHLITATGQRVTLRCSPRSGDLSVYWYQQSLDQGLQFLIQYYNGEERAKGNILERFSAQQFPDLHSELNLSSLELGDSALYFCASSVGWTAEAFFGQGTRLTVV.

The chain carries TRBV29-1 and TRBJ2-5; D may correspond to TRBD1 or TRBD2 (5 bases each). This CDR3 has 13 residues. The germline V gene has CDR1 SQVTM and CDR2 ANQGSEA. Between the trimmed V and J ends, which lost 5 bases and 3 bases, there was a span of 13 bases. CDR3 DNA sequence: TGCAGCGTTCGGAGGACAAATGAAGAGACCCAGTACTTC. This gives the protein CSVRRTNEETQYF.

The chain employs TRBV19 and TRBJ1-1; 8 bases line up with TRBD1. Per the germline V gene, CDR1 is LNHDA and CDR2 is SQIVND (reference sequence). The CDR3 sequence is 15 residues long. The junction had 9 bases not matched to a gene; V was cut back by 5 bases and J by 4 bases. Here the CDR3 reads CASSAGPRGLTEAFF. CDR3 DNA: TGTGCCAGTAGTGCTGGTCCCAGGGGGCTCACTGAAGCTTTCTTT.

J is TRBJ2-7 and V is TRBV27, with D tentatively TRBD1 or TRBD2 (5 bases each). V lost 10 bases, J lost 5 bases, and 15 bases lay in between. The CDR3 has 12 residues. Germline CDR1 MNHEY, CDR2 SMNVEV (reference sequence). CDR3: CATTSGSDEQYF. The DNA of the CDR3 is TGTGCCACCACGTCAGGGAGTGACGAGCAGTACTTC.

The genes are TRBV2 and TRBJ2-4; 7 nucleotides align to TRBD2. The V and J ends lost 4 bases and 7 bases, in that order; junction bases with no gene match: 4. Germline V gene data show CDR1 as SNHLY and CDR2 as FYNNEI. CDR3 length: 13 residues. In DNA, the CDR3 is TGTGCCAGCAGTGTCAGCGGGAAGAACATTCAGTACTTC. It yields the protein CASSVSGKNIQYF.

CDR3 amino acids: CASSERDVSYEQYF. CDR3 coding DNA: TGTGCCAGCAGCGAGAGGGACGTTTCCTACGAGCAGTACTTC. This chain connects TRBV5-5 to TRBJ2-7; TRBD1 or TRBD2 may be the D gene (5 bases each). Germline V gives CDR1 SGHKS, CDR2 YYEKEE (reference sequence). The ends were cut back, 4 bases at V and 1 base at J, with 12 bases in the middle. CDR3 length equals 14 residues.

This chain links TRBV7-8 with TRBJ2-2, with 7 positions matching TRBD1. The CDR3 covers 15 residues. Looked up from germline, CDR1 is SGHVS and CDR2 is FQNEAQ. Germline trimming cut 7 bases from V and 2 bases from J; bases unmatched to any gene: 7. The CDR3 nucleotides are TGTGCCAGCACCCTAGACAGGGTTAACACCGGGGAGCTGTTTTTT. Its protein product is CASTLDRVNTGELFF.

The rearrangement uses TRBV28 and TRBJ1-6, with D maybe TRBD1 (5 bases). Germline V gene lookup returns CDR1 MDHEN and CDR2 SYDVKM. The CDR3 is 14 amino acids. Trimming pared 6 bases from V and 7 bases from J, leaving 13 bases between. The CDR3 DNA reads as TGTGCCAGCAGCCCCAGGGTGATGAATTCACCCCTCCACTTT. This codes for CASSPRVMNSPLHF.

The chain uses TRBV15 and TRBJ2-5; D is possibly TRBD2 (6 bases). Germline CDR1 is LNHNV and CDR2 is YYDKDF (reference sequence). This CDR3 contains 15 residues. Trimming pared 5 bases from V and 4 bases from J, leaving 17 bases between. Written as DNA, the CDR3 is TGTGCCACCAGCCGCATGAGGTCGGGAGCAGAGACCCAGTACTTC. It yields the protein CATSRMRSGAETQYF.

The CDR3 sequence is CASKAGESYEQYF. CDR3 nucleotide sequence: TGTGCCAGCAAAGCTGGAGAGTCCTACGAGCAGTACTTC. The chain combines TRBV6-5 with TRBJ2-7; no definite D call. Deletions cut 7 bases from V and 1 base from J, with 11 bases between. The germline V gene encodes CDR1 MNHEY and CDR2 SVGAGI. The CDR3 is made up of 13 amino acids.